The rows below give T cell receptor beta chains drawn from one sample of a study of CD4+ T cells in melanoma. Assay: immunoSEQ multiplex PCR; the TCRdb copy retains only in-frame clones and omits some. The table has about 140,000 clones, about nine tenths seen once. The receptors originated from a human donor with melanoma. CDR3s include the opening cysteine and the closing phenylalanine or tryptophan. Clone sizes are given selectively: once, few, many, or a class where the clone is expanded.

clone_size v_call cdr3_length cdr3_aa
NA TRBV18 15 CASSSVSATNEKLFF
NA TRBV18 19 CASSLASGLPIVNTGELFF
few TRBV11-3 14 CASSPSLNTGELFF
NA TRBV30 12 CAWSYANTEAFF
NA TRBV19 13 CASSSQGPYGYTF
NA TRBV5-1 15 CASSWTSGGYTEQFF
NA TRBV2 14 CASSGGQGNQPQHF
NA TRBV7-3 15 CASSQTGGERNEQYF
NA TRBV5-4 16 CASSFLAVRNTGELFF
NA TRBV7-9 17 CASSHAGRGVYSYEQYF
NA TRBV4-2 16 CASSQGVSAGWETQYF
NA TRBV5-1 14 CASSLTILGEKLFF
NA TRBV13 13 CASSLGQIQEQYF
NA TRBV12-5 13 CASGLGGRNEQFF
NA TRBV5-6 14 CASSLEPDSYEQYF
NA TRBV5-4 15 CASGPRQLMNTEAFF
NA TRBV21-1 17 CASSKSKWGLAEAEQFF
once TRBV5-1 15 CASSAQGDGTDTQYF
NA TRBV6-4 15 CASSDSLAGAGELFF
once TRBV2 17 CASSGGTGMGGGTPYTF
once TRBV4-1 14 CASSQVSSSYEQYF
NA TRBV5-4 14 CASSLQGGPDTQYF
once TRBV4-1 16 CASSQELQGLSYGYTF
NA TRBV30 16 CAWSPGRTSTNEKLFF
NA TRBV7-8 15 CASSLVGSSNQPQHF
NA TRBV20-1 11 CSARGGDTQYF
NA TRBV25-1 14 CASSESGASYGYTF
NA TRBV28 13 CASVGTAGNTIYF
NA TRBV4-1 15 CASSQVRLSADTQYF
once TRBV5-1 14 CASSRDRGVDGYTF
NA TRBV2 15 CASSELMGGNQPQHF
once TRBV28 15 CASSLQWTAGNTIYF
NA TRBV5-1 15 CASSLTGGMATEAFF
NA TRBV12-5 17 CASGSGPASGGDQPQHF
NA TRBV19 15 CASSTTGTGRQPQHF
NA TRBV5-8 14 CASIRGLGSHGYTF
once TRBV7-9 17 CASSSRNSGGGQETQYF
NA TRBV18 15 CASSPPYPGGETQYF
NA TRBV18 14 CASSLQGGGNTIYF
NA TRBV5-1 16 CASSLALGTGTGKAFF